The 10 T cell receptor beta chains below come from one sample, sequenced in a study of blood T cell repertoires in COVID-19. The data were produced by immunoSEQ multiplex PCR, yet TCRdb's version contains in-frame clones alone and is incomplete. Of 200,000 to 250,000 clones in the sample, 83% were seen once. The material sequenced was peripheral blood. These receptors all come from a woman aged 25 to 39 with COVID-19, enrolled during active disease.

The gene calls are TRBV28 and TRBJ2-4; a weak D match, TRBD2 (5 bases). Deletions cut 5 bases from V and 0 bases from J, with 8 bases between. From germline, CDR1 is MDHEN and CDR2 SYDVKM. The CDR3 runs 14 residues. The DNA of the CDR3 is TGTGCCAGCAGTACCGGACTAGCCAAAAACATTCAGTACTTC. This gives the protein CASSTGLAKNIQYF.

This clone came up once. The rearrangement links TRBV6-4 to TRBJ1-1; weak D call: TRBD1 (5 bases). Trimming took 2 bases from V and 11 from J, leaving 12 bases between them. The CDR3 has 12 residues. Germline values: CDR1 MRHNA, CDR2 SNTAGT. CDR3 sequence reads: CASSDARGEAFF. CDR3 coding DNA: TGTGCCAGCAGTGACGCGCGGGGGGAGGCTTTCTTT.

The chain recombines TRBV5-1 with TRBJ2-5, with D possibly matching TRBD2 (5 bases). CDR3 length: 16 amino acids. Germline CDR1 SGHRS, CDR2 YFSETQ. The V gene lost 3 bases and the J gene lost 1 base, with 16 bases spanning the gap. In DNA form, the CDR3 reads TGCGCCAGCAGCTCCGGACTCGCAGATCTCCAAGAGACCCAGTACTTC. Amino acid sequence: CASSSGLADLQETQYF.

The chain uses TRBV3-1 (or the pseudogene TRBV3-2) and TRBJ1-4; TRBD1 aligns across 9 bases. After removal of 0 bases from V and 8 bases from J, the junction contained 16 bases not matched to a gene. The germline gives CDR1 LGHDT, CDR2 YNNKEL (reference sequence). This CDR3 contains 19 residues. As DNA, the CDR3 is TGTGCCAGCAGCCAAGATGGACCGGGGAACAGGGGGCGAGAGGAAAAACTGTTTTTT. It yields the protein CASSQDGPGNRGREEKLFF.

The V call is TRBV28, the J call TRBJ1-2; D is undetermined. In germline, CDR1 is MDHEN, CDR2 SYDVKM. The CDR3 runs to 13 residues. V dropped 10 bases and J dropped 0 bases, with 12 bases sitting between them. The CDR3 loop is CATEQSANYGYTF. CDR3 DNA sequence: TGTGCCACCGAACAGTCCGCTAACTATGGCTACACCTTC.

The V gene is TRBV27, the J gene TRBJ1-4, with D unclear. The V gene's germline CDR1 is MNHEY and CDR2 SMNVEV (reference sequence). This CDR3 region has 16 residues. Trimming removed 4 bases at V and 2 bases at J, with 14 bases between. The CDR3 nucleotides read TGTGCCAGCAGTTACAGAAAGACCCAGACTAATGAAAAACTGTTTTTT. The encoded protein is CASSYRKTQTNEKLFF. Supplemented by reference TRBV27 and TRBJ1-4, the full variable domain reads EAQVTQNPRYLITVTGKKLTVTCSQNMNHEYMSWYRQDPGLGLRQIYYSMNVEVTDKGDVPEGYKVSRKEKRNFPLILESPSPNQTSLYFCASSYRKTQTNEKLFFGSGTQLSVL.

This chain links TRBV3-1 (or the pseudogene TRBV3-2) with TRBJ2-1; the D gene is possibly TRBD2 (6 bases). V lost 5 bases and J 10 bases, leaving 12 bases between the germline ends. Germline lookup yields CDR1 LGHDT and CDR2 YNNKEL (reference sequence). The CDR3 is made up of 12 amino acids. The CDR3 DNA reads TGTGCCAGCAGCTCCCGCGGAGGGGAGCAGTTCTTC. Protein product: CASSSRGGEQFF.

This clone has just one count. The rearrangement uses TRBV4-2 and TRBJ1-4, with D possibly matching TRBD1 (6 bases). The CDR3 loop spans 14 amino acids. Trimming cost V 4 bases and J 7 bases, with 13 bases left between them. The germline V gene has CDR1 LGHNA and CDR2 YNFKEQ. The CDR3 reads CASSPDRRSEKLFF. DNA for the CDR3: TGTGCCAGCAGCCCTGACAGGCGGAGTGAAAAACTGTTTTTT.

This clone was found once. The rearrangement joins TRBV30 to TRBJ1-2; no reliable D call. Germline CDR1 and CDR2: GTSNPN and SVGIG (reference sequence). This CDR3 is 12 amino acids long. Trimming removed 7 bases at V and 3 bases at J, with 12 bases between. The CDR3 region has the DNA TGTGCCTCTCCTAGGCGCGACTATGGCTACACCTTC. The encoded protein is CASPRRDYGYTF.

The chain combines TRBV9 with TRBJ1-2; D uncertain. The CDR3 is 14 amino acids. CDR1 and CDR2 from the germline V gene are SGDLS and YYNGEE. V was cut by 2 bases and J by 2 bases, with 10 bases left in between. This chain's CDR3 is CASSVPGKNYGYTF. CDR3 DNA sequence: TGTGCCAGCAGCGTGCCCGGGAAAAACTATGGCTACACCTTC.